The 3 T cell receptor beta chains in this list originate from one sample, sequenced in a study of T cells in Graves' hyperthyroidism and ophthalmopathy. Amplification of TCR beta CDR3 regions used RNA as the template. A set of HTBI primers served as the primers for a first-round RT-PCR of the TCR CDR3. Using its own MiXCR run on the multiplex PCR reads, TCRdb lists one record per CDR3 protein. The sample yields 500,000 to 750,000 distinct CDR3 sequences, less than 20% seen once. The sequenced sample was blood. All receptors derive from a woman aged 30 to 39 with Graves' hyperthyroidism.

V gene TRBV5-5 combines with J gene TRBJ2-1; 9 nucleotides line up with TRBD2. Germline-derived CDR1 and CDR2 are SGHKS and YYEKEE (reference sequence). Losses at the gene ends were 3 bases for V and 2 bases for J; bases not matched to a gene: 6. The CDR3 extends over 16 amino acids. Here the CDR3 reads CASSSRGGIAYNEQFF. The CDR3 nucleotides read TGTGCCAGCAGCTCGCGGGGGGGGATCGCCTACAATGAGCAGTTCTTC.

The chain carries TRBV9 and TRBJ1-3; D gene uncertain. This CDR3 region has 16 residues. V lost 2 bases and J lost 0, with 12 bases in between. Germline CDR1 SGDLS, CDR2 YYNGEE. The CDR3 sequence: CASSVLDGSSGNTIYF. The CDR3 DNA sequence: TGTGCCAGCAGCGTTTTGGACGGAAGCTCTGGAAACACCATATATTTT.

This clonotype showed up just once. Being one base from a much bigger clone, this may be a read error. This CDR3 reads CASSGRDSSCEQYF. The CDR3 coding sequence is TGTGCCAGCAGTGGCCGGGACAGCTCCTGCGAGCAGTACTTC. V is TRBV2 and J is TRBJ2-7, with 7 bases that match TRBD1. The CDR3 runs 14 residues. Germline lookup yields CDR1 SNHLY and CDR2 FYNNEI.